The source of this T cell receptor beta chain is a study of blood T cells in healthy people across ages. Study summary: Per two T cells, about one barcoded beta molecule was captured through template switching.

In terms of origin and age, donors were healthy Caucasian individuals from Russia aged about 6 to 90. Ten milliliters of peripheral blood were drawn from each donor into EDTA-treated tubes. The second PCR ran about 6 to 11 cycles with a sample-barcoded 5' primer and J-beta primers. TCRdb recomputed calls from the 5' RACE reads with MiXCR, one row per CDR3 protein. The sample lists about 780,000 distinct CDR3 sequences, around 24% occurring once. Germline CDR1 reads SNHLY; CDR2 reads FYNNEI. V was shortened by 2 bases and J by 0 bases, with 10 bases between the two germline ends. The CDR3 spans 15 residues. This same sample was also part of a study on T cells of mothers and their children. From that paper: Donors were three healthy Caucasian mothers and their six children.

The V and J genes are TRBV2 and TRBJ1-1; D remains ambiguous. The sequence came from a boy between 5 and 17 years old in good health. The sample taken for sequencing was blood. The CDR3 DNA follows: TGTGCCAGCAGTGAACGGGAAGGGTTGAACACTGAAGCTTTCTTT. Residues: CASSEREGLNTEAFF.